This TCR beta chain emerged from a study of blood T cell repertoires in COVID-19 (dated by TCRdb to 2020 to 2021). With respect to the entire study: Samples from collaborators originated in the United States, Italy and Spain and spanned both the acute and convalescent phases of COVID-19. A freely available public database, intended as a resource for researchers studying the immune response to SARS-CoV-2, is where the repertoires were released. HLA class I and class II types, where available, came from metadata supplied by the sample provider rather than from assay-based typing. The samples were drawn from the first 160 participants of the ongoing ImmuneRACE study and from 950 to 1,500 subjects provided by 6 global collaborators. The material from the prospective study consisted of cDNA or gDNA derived from T cells, B-cell-depleted T cells, or PBMCs. A de-identified subject ID, COVID-19 status, age in years and sex were almost always included in the sample metadata. Deeply sampled blood TCRbeta repertoires from subjects exposed to, actively infected with, or recovered from COVID-19 were included in the dataset. Beyond this particular receptor, the publication reports: The amount of clinical and demographic metadata varied by source and participant and was provided uncurated.

Whole blood was collected in K2EDTA tubes by collaborating institutions according to the institutions' own protocols. For TCRbeta analysis, collaborator samples were shipped as frozen whole blood, as isolated PBMCs, or as DNA extracted from either sample type. This clone was observed a few times. Its antigen is currently not known. Base quality data are lacking; no much larger clone is found one base away. TCRbeta CDR3 regions were amplified from genomic DNA using the immunoSEQ Assay, a bias-controlled multiplex PCR. For the original study's pipeline: Within the assay, amplification of reference gene primers was used to estimate how many nucleated cells each sample contained. To quantify the absolute abundance of each unique TCRbeta CDR3 rearrangement, sequence reads were collapsed and filtered. For each sample, productive Simpson clonality was calculated as the square root of Simpson's diversity index across productive rearrangements. Held by TCRdb, this immuneACCESS table contains in-frame sequences only and omits some clones. Under half of the omission traces to an unresolved V gene where checked; the cause of the rest is unknown. Clone size and the V and J calls come from that table; the DNA yielded D and trimming. The sample table lists 200,000 to 300,000 clones, around four fifths of them with a count of one. The ten largest clones add up to 1.9% of the sample.

Its CDR3 holds 13 amino acids, cysteine through phenylalanine. Only the CDR3 DNA stays, 39 bases, in frame from base 1. V sheds 4 bases and J sheds 1 base, leaving 7 bases between their ends. In the germline V gene (reference sequence), CDR1 corresponds to SGHKS and CDR2 to YYEKEE. Recombination linked TRBV5-5 to TRBJ2-3; the D gene lacks a confident call. The source material was peripheral blood. The origin of this receptor is a woman older than 75 with acute or convalescent COVID-19. The CDR3 loop reads CASSSAGTDTQYF. The nucleotide sequence reads as follows: TGTGCCAGCAGCAGCGCGGGCACAGATACGCAGTATTTT.